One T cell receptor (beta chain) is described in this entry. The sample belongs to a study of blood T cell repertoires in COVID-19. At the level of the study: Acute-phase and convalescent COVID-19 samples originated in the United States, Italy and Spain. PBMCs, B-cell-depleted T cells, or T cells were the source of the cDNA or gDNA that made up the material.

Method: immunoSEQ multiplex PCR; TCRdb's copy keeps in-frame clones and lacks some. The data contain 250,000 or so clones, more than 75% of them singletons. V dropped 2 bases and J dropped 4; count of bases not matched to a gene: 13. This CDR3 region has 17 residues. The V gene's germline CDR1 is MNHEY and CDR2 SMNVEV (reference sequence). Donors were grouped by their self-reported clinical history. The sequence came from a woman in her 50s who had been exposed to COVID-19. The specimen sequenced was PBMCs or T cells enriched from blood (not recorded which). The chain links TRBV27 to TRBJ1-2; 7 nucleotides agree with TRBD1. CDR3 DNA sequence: TGTGCCAGCAGTTTAAAAGGGGTAGGACAGGTCCCCTATGGCTACACCTTC. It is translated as CASSLKGVGQVPYGYTF.